This T cell receptor (beta chain) was sequenced in a study of cytomegalovirus exposure and HLA in healthy donors. Findings and limits, study-wide: Later analysis showed most CMV-associated TCR beta chains appearing HLA-restricted.

The PCR was carried out with 60 Vbeta primers and 13 Jbeta primers. The method was immunoSEQ multiplex PCR; TCRdb's version includes in-frame clones alone and lacks a portion of them. The sample carries 55,000 to 90,000 clones, roughly four fifths recorded once. The donors (healthy individuals) were bone marrow donors. With regard to this clone: Its matching antigen is unknown. Germline and junction disagree at one end, which may indicate a read error.

The CDR3 has 12 residues. Per germline, CDR1 SGHAT and CDR2 FQNNGV. Sequencing was performed on PBMCs. This receptor was identified in a middle-aged man in good health and CMV-seronegative. The chain employs TRBV11-2 and TRBJ2-3, with TRBD2 matching 7 bases. Written as DNA, the CDR3 is TGTGCCAGCAGCTTCTATCCGCCTAGCGGCAAATTT. Protein sequence: CASSFYPPSGKF.